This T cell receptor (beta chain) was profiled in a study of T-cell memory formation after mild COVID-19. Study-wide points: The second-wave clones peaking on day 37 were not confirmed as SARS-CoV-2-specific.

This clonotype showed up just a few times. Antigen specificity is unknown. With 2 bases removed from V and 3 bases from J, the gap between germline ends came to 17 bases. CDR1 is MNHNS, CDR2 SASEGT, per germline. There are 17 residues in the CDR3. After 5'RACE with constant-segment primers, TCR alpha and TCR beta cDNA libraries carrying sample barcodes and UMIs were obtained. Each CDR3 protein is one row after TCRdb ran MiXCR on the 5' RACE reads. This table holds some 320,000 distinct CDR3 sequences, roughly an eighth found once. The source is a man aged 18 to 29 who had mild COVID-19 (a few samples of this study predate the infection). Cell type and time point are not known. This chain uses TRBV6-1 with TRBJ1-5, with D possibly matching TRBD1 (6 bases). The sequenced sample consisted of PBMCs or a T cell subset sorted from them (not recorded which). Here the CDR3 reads CASSERGGVGVNQPQHF. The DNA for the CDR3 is TGTGCCAGCAGTGAAAGAGGGGGGGTCGGGGTCAATCAGCCCCAGCATTTT.